These T cell receptor beta chains were read from a single sample in a study of shared clonotypes between healthy human individuals. Profiling relied on immunoSEQ multiplex PCR, and the TCRdb table lists in-frame clones only, not all of them. The top ten hold around 11% of the sample, which has hundreds of thousands of clones, 70% to 80% seen once. Sequenced material: PBMCs. Every receptor here comes from a woman aged 35 to 49 in good health. Some clones in this sample may be carry-over from other donors' samples. CDR3s include the opening cysteine and the closing phenylalanine or tryptophan. D genes are given only for firm matches. Size is omitted from some rows. Given values are once, few, many or a class for expanded clones.

size | D | J | V | DNA | CDR3
NA | NA | TRBJ2-7 | TRBV25-1 | TGTGCCACCCATAAAGGGAGTGAGTACTACGAGCAGTACTTC | CATHKGSEYYEQYF
NA | NA | TRBJ1-2 | TRBV15 | TGTGCCACCAGCCTCCAGGAGGGGGGCCTCTTCTATGGCTACACCTTC | CATSLQEGGLFYGYTF
NA | NA | TRBJ2-1 | TRBV27 | TGTGCCAGCAGCGTTGGAGGGGGCGGGGGGCAGTTCTTC | CASSVGGGGGQFF
NA | TRBD1 | TRBJ1-1 | TRBV14 | TGTGCCAGCAGCCCTCTGCGGACAGGGGGAAATGCTTTCTTT | CASSPLRTGGNAFF
NA | NA | TRBJ1-2 | TRBV2 | TGTGCCAGCAGTGACGCCCGGAGCTATGGCTACACCTTC | CASSDARSYGYTF
NA | NA | TRBJ1-2 | TRBV19 | TGTGCCAGTAGTATCTCCGGCGGGGGGAGGAACTATGGCTACACCTTC | CASSISGGGRNYGYTF
NA | NA | TRBJ1-2 | TRBV5-1 | TGCGCCAGCAGCTTGGCCCAGGGAGGGGCTAACTATGGCTACACCTTC | CASSLAQGGANYGYTF
NA | NA | TRBJ2-5 | TRBV18 | TGTGCCAGCTCACCACCGTACCGGGACTTACAAGAGACCCAGTACTTC | CASSPPYRDLQETQYF
NA | TRBD2 | TRBJ2-6 | TRBV10-3 | TGTGCCACGGGGGGTAGTTCTGGGGCCAACGTCCTGACTTTC | CATGGSSGANVLTF
NA | NA | TRBJ2-5 | TRBV5-6 | TGTGCCAGCAGCTTGGGGGCGGGACAGCGGACCCAGTACTTC | CASSLGAGQRTQYF
NA | TRBD2 | TRBJ2-1 | TRBV4-1 | TGCGCCAGCAGCCGTGGACTAGCGAGCTCCTACAATGAGCAGTTCTTC | CASSRGLASSYNEQFF
NA | TRBD1 | TRBJ2-4 | TRBV28 | TGTGCCAGCAGCCCGGGGCCCCGACAGGGGGCGGCCAAAAACATTCAGTACTTC | CASSPGPRQGAAKNIQYF
NA | NA | TRBJ1-1 | TRBV7-9 | TGTGCCAGCAGCTTTACAAAAGACACTGAAGCTTTCTTT | CASSFTKDTEAFF
NA | NA | TRBJ2-5 | TRBV5-1 | TGCGCCAGCAGCTTGGGAGGGTATCAAGAGACCCAGTACTTC | CASSLGGYQETQYF
NA | TRBD2 | TRBJ2-7 | TRBV30 | TGTGCCTGGAGTCTACGGGGTAGCGGGTACGAGCAGTACTTC | CAWSLRGSGYEQYF
NA | TRBD2 | TRBJ2-7 | TRBV7-9 | TGTGCCAGCAGCTTCAGCGGGAGGAGCTACGAGCAGTACTTC | CASSFSGRSYEQYF
few | TRBD1 | TRBJ2-7 | TRBV27 | TGTGCCAGCAGTTTCAGGGTTGGGGACAGGGCGTACGAGCAGTACTTC | CASSFRVGDRAYEQYF
NA | NA | TRBJ2-7 | TRBV4-1 | TGCGCCAGCAGCCAATCCCTCACTAGCCTCTCCTACGAGCAGTACTTC | CASSQSLTSLSYEQYF
NA | TRBD1 | TRBJ2-7 | TRBV29-1 | TGCAGCGTAGCCACTGGGACAGCCGAGCAGTACTTC | CSVATGTAEQYF
NA | NA | TRBJ1-1 | TRBV9 | TGTGCCAGCAGCGTAATCGGAGACACTGAAGCTTTCTTT | CASSVIGDTEAFF
NA | NA | TRBJ2-7 | TRBV6-1 | TGTGCCAGCAGTGAGATCAGTTTTCAGGCCTACGAGCAGTACTTC | CASSEISFQAYEQYF
NA | TRBD1 | TRBJ1-5 | TRBV19 | TGTGCCAGTAGTACCCAGGGGGCTGGTCAGCCCCAGCATTTT | CASSTQGAGQPQHF
few | NA | TRBJ2-5 | TRBV2 | TGTGCCAGCAGTGAAGCGCATGAGACCCAGTACTTC | CASSEAHETQYF
many | TRBD2 | TRBJ2-1 | TRBV28 | TGTGCCAGCAGTCACGGGACTAGCGGGACCTACTACAATGAGCAGTTCTTC | CASSHGTSGTYYNEQFF
NA | TRBD2 | TRBJ2-2 | TRBV28 | TGTGCCAGCAGTTCCCCTGGGGAGCGGGGTAACACCGGGGAGCTGTTTTTT | CASSSPGERGNTGELFF
NA | TRBD2 | TRBJ2-7 | TRBV7-9 | TGTGCCAGCAGCTCCGGGACTAGCGGGATTGGGTACGAGCAGTACTTC | CASSSGTSGIGYEQYF
few | NA | TRBJ1-2 | TRBV11-2 | TGTGCCAGCAGCCCGGGCCCGACAGGACTCTTCTATGGCTACACCTTC | CASSPGPTGLFYGYTF
NA | NA | TRBJ2-7 | TRBV18 | TGTGCCAGCTCACCAGGACAGACATACGAGCAGTACTTC | CASSPGQTYEQYF
NA | NA | TRBJ1-1 | TRBV6-6 | TGTGCCAGCGGACTAGTTGGGGCGAGGTTCACTGAAGCTTTCTTT | CASGLVGARFTEAFF
NA | NA | TRBJ1-1 | TRBV6-5 | TGTGCCAGCAGACAGACGGCTAAAAAGGGAGCTTTCTTT | CASRQTAKKGAFF
NA | NA | TRBJ2-2 | TRBV4-2 | TGTGCCAGCAGCCAAGTCAGTGTTTGGCGGGCCACCGGGGAGCTGTTTTTT | CASSQVSVWRATGELFF
NA | NA | TRBJ1-3 | TRBV5-4 | TGTGCCAGCAGCTCCCAAGGGGCTGCCTCTGGAAACACCATATATTTT | CASSSQGAASGNTIYF
NA | NA | TRBJ1-2 | TRBV20-1 | TGCAGTGCTATTCTGGGAGTTGCCTACACCTTC | CSAILGVAYTF
NA | TRBD1 | TRBJ2-5 | TRBV15 | TGTGCCACCAGCAGGGCCGGACAGGGGTTGGAAGAGACCCAGTACTTC | CATSRAGQGLEETQYF
NA | NA | TRBJ2-3 | TRBV7-2 | TGTGCCAGCAGCCGAAGCCAGGGCGGATCGCAGTATTTT | CASSRSQGGSQYF
NA | TRBD1 | TRBJ2-1 | TRBV28 | TGTGCCAGCAGTCACGGGACAGTTTACAATGAGCAGTTCTTC | CASSHGTVYNEQFF
NA | NA | TRBJ2-5 | TRBV27 | TGTGCCAGCAGGGTCGAGGTGGGGGCGTCAGAGACCCAGTACTTC | CASRVEVGASETQYF
NA | NA | TRBJ1-1 | TRBV7-2 | TGTGCCAGCAGCCTATTTATTACCTCTGAAGCTTTCTTT | CASSLFITSEAFF
many | NA | TRBJ1-2 | TRBV2 | TGTGCCAGCAGACCTCATACAGGGCAAGGCTACACCTTC | CASRPHTGQGYTF
NA | NA | TRBJ2-1 | TRBV28 | TGTGCCAGCACCCCGAACGGGACTCCCGGAAATGAGCAGTTCTTC | CASTPNGTPGNEQFF
NA | NA | TRBJ2-1 | TRBV2 | TGTGCCGATTCGATTGGACTCGACATTGGGGAGCAGTTCTTC | CADSIGLDIGEQFF
NA | TRBD2 | TRBJ2-3 | TRBV5-1 | TGCGCCAGCAGCCTCGGGACTAGCGGTTACACAGATACGCAGTATTTT | CASSLGTSGYTDTQYF
NA | NA | TRBJ1-3 | TRBV6-1 | TGTGCCAGCAGTGTTTCAGGGTCCGGAAACACCATATATTTT | CASSVSGSGNTIYF
NA | NA | TRBJ2-5 | TRBV14 | TGTGCCAGCAGCCAAGATCGTATTACGAGGGACCTCAACCCCCGAGAGACCCAGTACTTC | CASSQDRITRDLNPRETQYF
NA | NA | TRBJ2-2 | TRBV7-3 | TGTGCCAGCAGCGAGCTACCCGGGACCCACCTCCGCACCGGGGAGCTGTTTTTT | CASSELPGTHLRTGELFF